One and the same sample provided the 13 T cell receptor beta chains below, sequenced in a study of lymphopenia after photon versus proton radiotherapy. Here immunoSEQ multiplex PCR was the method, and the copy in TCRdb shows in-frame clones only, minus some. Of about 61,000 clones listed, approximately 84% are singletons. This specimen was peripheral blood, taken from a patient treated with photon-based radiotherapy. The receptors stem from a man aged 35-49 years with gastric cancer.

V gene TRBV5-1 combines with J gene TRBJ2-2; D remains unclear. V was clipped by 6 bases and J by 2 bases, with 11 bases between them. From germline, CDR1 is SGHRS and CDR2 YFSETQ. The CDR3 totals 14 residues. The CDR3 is CASIDLLNTGELFF. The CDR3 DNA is TGCGCCAGCATAGACCTTCTCAACACCGGGGAGCTGTTTTTT. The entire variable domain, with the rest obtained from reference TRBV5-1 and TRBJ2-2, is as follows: KAGVTQTPRYLIKTRGQQVTLSCSPISGHRSVSWYQQTPGQGLQFLFEYFSETQRNKGNFPGRFSGRQFSNSRSEMNVSTLELGDSALYLCASIDLLNTGELFFGEGSRLTVL.

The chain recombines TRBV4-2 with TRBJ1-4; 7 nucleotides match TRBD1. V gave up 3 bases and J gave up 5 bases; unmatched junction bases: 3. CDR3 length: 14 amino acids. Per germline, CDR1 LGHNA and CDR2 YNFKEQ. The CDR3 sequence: CASSQDRRNEKLFF. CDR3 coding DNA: TGTGCCAGCAGCCAGGACAGGAGGAATGAAAAACTGTTTTTT.

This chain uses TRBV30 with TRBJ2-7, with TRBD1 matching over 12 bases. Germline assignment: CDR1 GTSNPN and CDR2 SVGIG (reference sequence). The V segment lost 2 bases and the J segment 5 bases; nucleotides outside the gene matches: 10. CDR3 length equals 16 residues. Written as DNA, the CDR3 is TGTGCCTGGAGTCAGGGGACAGGGGGCGCGAGGGACGAGCAGTACTTC. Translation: CAWSQGTGGARDEQYF.

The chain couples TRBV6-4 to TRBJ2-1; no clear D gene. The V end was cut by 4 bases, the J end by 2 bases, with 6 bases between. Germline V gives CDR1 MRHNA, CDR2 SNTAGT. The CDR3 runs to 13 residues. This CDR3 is CASSGGPYNEQFF. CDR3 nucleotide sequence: TGTGCCAGCAGTGGAGGACCCTACAATGAGCAGTTCTTC.

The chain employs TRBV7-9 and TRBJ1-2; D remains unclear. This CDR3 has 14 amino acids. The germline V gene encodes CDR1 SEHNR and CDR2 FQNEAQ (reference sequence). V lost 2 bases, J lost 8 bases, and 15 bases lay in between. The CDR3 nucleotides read TGTGCCAGCAGCTTATTGAGGTCCTTAGTGGGCTACACCTTC. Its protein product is CASSLLRSLVGYTF.

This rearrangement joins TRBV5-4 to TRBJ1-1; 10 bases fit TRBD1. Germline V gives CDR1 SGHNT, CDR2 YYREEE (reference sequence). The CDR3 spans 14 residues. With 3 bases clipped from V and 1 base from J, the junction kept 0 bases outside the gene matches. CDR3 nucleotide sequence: TGTGCCAGCAGCTGGGACAGGGGGAACACTGAAGCTTTCTTT. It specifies CASSWDRGNTEAFF.

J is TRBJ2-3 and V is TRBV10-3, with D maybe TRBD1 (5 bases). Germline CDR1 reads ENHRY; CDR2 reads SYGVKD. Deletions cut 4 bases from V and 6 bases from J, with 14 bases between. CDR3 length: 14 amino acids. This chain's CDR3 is CAISVGLDSDTQYF. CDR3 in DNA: TGTGCCATCAGTGTCGGGCTAGACAGCGATACGCAGTATTTT.

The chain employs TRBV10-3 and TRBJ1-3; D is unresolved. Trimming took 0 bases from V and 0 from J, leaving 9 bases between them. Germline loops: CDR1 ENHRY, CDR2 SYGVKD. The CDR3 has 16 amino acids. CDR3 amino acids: CAISESSPDSGNTIYF. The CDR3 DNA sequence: TGTGCCATCAGTGAGTCGAGCCCAGACTCTGGAAACACCATATATTTT.

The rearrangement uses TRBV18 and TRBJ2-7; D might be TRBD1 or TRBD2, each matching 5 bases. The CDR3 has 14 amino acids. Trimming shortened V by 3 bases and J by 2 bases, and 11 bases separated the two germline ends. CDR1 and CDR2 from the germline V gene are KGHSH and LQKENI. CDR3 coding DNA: TGTGCCAGCTCACCTGGGACGGTAACCTACGAGCAGTACTTC. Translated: CASSPGTVTYEQYF.

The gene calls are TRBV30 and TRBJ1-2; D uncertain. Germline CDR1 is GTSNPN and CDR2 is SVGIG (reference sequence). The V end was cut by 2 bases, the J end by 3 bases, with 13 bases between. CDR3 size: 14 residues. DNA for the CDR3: TGTGCCTGGAGTCAAGGGAGCGGGCACTATGGCTACACCTTC. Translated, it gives CAWSQGSGHYGYTF.

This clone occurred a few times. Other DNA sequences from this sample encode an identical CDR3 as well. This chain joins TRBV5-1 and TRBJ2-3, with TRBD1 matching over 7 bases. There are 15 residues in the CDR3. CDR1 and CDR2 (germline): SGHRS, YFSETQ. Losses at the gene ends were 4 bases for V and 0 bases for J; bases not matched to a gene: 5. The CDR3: CASSLRGISTDTQYF. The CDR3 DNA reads TGCGCCAGCAGCCTCAGGGGGATAAGCACAGATACGCAGTATTTT.

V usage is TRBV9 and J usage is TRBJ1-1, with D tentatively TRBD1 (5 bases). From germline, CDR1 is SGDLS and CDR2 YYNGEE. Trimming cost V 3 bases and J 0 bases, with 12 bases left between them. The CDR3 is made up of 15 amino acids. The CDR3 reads CASSAGTTMNTEAFF. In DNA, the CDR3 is TGTGCCAGCAGCGCCGGGACGACAATGAACACTGAAGCTTTCTTT.

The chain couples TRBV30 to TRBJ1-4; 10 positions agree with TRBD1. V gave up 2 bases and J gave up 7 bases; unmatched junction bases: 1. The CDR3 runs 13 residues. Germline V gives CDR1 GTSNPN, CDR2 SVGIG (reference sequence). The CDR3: CAWSRDRGEKLFF. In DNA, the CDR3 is TGTGCCTGGAGTAGGGACAGGGGTGAAAAACTGTTTTTT.